Sequencing of this TCR beta chain was carried out in a study of T cells after yellow fever vaccination. For TCR, cDNA came from 5'RACE template switching, which added a universal primer site and UMIs. TCRdb processed the 5' RACE reads anew with MiXCR; each CDR3 protein has one entry. This repertoire shows around 600,000 distinct CDR3 sequences, 9% to 15% found once; its top ten account for 15%. CDR1 MNHEY and CDR2 SMNVEV come from the germline V gene (reference sequence). This CDR3 is built from 13 residues. V lost 6 bases and J lost 4; bases outside the gene matches: 3. The receptor was derived from a man between 25 and 39 years old who received the YFV17D yellow fever vaccine. J is TRBJ1-5 and V is TRBV27; TRBD1 aligns across 7 bases. Sample: PBMCs, taken on the day of the yellow fever booster vaccination. The CDR3 nucleotides are TGTGCCAGCAGACAGGGGAAGAATCAGCCCCAGCATTTT. It translates to CASRQGKNQPQHF.